The source of this TCR beta chain is a study of CXCR3-negative and CXCR3-positive naive CD8 T cells. Points from the study as a whole: For CXCR3-positive naive cells, TRB CDR3s were more hydrophobic than those of CXCR3-negative naive cells.

Libraries were UMI-labeled 5' RACE TRB cDNA. TCRdb reprocessed the 5' RACE reads and reports one entry per CDR3 protein, with no DNA. The sample totals some 150,000 distinct CDR3 sequences. Germline assignment: CDR1 LNHDA and CDR2 SQIVND (reference sequence). The CDR3 runs to 15 residues. In regard to this clonotype: Its antigen is unknown.

The origin of this receptor is a human donor in good health. Some clones in this sample may be carry-over from other donors' samples. Sequencing input: naive CXCR3+ CD8+ T cells from blood. The subset denotes: CD45RO-CCR7+CD27+CD95- naive CD8+ T cells expressing CXCR3 (TNR3+). The gene calls are TRBV19 and TRBJ2-7; lacking DNA, the TRBD1 call made by TCRdb goes unchecked. CDR3: CASSTPRTGAYEQYF.